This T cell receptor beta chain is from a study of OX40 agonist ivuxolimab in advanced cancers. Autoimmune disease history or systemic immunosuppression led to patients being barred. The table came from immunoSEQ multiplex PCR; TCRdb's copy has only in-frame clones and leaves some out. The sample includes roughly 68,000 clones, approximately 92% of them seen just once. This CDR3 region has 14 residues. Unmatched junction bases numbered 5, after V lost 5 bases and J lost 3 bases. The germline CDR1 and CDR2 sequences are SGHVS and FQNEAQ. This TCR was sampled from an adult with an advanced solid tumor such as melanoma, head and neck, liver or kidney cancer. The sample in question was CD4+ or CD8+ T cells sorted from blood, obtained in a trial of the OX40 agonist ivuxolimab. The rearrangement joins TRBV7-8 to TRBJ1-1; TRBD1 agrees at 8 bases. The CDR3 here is CASSTGQGYTEAFF. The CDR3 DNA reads TGTGCCAGCAGCACCGGACAGGGCTACACTGAAGCTTTCTTT.